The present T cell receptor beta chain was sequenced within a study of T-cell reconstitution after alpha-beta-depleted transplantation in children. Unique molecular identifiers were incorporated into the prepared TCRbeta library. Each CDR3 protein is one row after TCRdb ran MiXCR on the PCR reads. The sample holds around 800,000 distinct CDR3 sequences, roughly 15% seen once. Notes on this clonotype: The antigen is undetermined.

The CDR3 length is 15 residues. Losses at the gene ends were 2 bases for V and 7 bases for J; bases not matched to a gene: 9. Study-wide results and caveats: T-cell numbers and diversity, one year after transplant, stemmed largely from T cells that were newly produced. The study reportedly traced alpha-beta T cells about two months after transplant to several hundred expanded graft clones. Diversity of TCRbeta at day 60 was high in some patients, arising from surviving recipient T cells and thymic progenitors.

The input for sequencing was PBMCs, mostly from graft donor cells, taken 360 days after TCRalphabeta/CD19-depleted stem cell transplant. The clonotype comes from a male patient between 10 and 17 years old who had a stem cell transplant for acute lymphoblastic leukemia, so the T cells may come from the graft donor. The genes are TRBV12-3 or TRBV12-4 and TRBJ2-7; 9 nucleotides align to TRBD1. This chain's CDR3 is CASSLRPGQGGEQYF. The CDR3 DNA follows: TGTGCCAGCAGTTTACGGCCGGGACAGGGAGGTGAGCAGTACTTC.